This T cell receptor (beta chain) was captured in a study of control samples from healthy donors and cancer patients. V lost 2 bases and J lost 6; bases outside the gene matches: 7. Germline CDR1 and CDR2: SGDLS and YYNGEE. This CDR3 is built from 17 residues. TCRdb keeps only in-frame clones here, not all; method: immunoSEQ multiplex PCR. In the table there are tens of thousands of clones, about nine tenths of which are singletons. The sequenced material came from blood. The genes are TRBV9 and TRBJ2-2; 13 bases map to TRBD2. The receptor's source is a woman aged 70-85 years in good health. Here the CDR3 reads CASSVPTGTSGAGELFF. Written as DNA, the CDR3 is TGTGCCAGCAGCGTCCCAACCGGGACTAGCGGGGCCGGGGAGCTGTTTTTT.